The rows below give T cell receptor beta chains drawn from one sample of a study of Ad26.COV2.S vaccination and SARS-CoV-2 variants. The table came from immunoSEQ multiplex PCR; TCRdb's copy has only in-frame clones and leaves some out. The sample has hundreds of thousands of clones; roughly 90% are singletons. This specimen was peripheral blood, taken in a trial of Ad26.COV2.S vaccine versus placebo. The receptor source for this set is a person between 18 and 65 years old who received the Ad26.COV2.S COVID-19 vaccine or a placebo. Each CDR3 is given with its conserved first and last residue. The D gene is left open where the match is weak. Rows give clone size only sometimes, using once, few, many, or a class for an expanded clone.

j_call: TRBJ2-7
clone_size: -
d_call: -
v_call: TRBV19
cdr3_nt: TGTGCCACTAGACGTAGGGGCGGGTACGAGCAGTACTTC
cdr3_aa: CATRRRGGYEQYF

j_call: TRBJ2-7
clone_size: few
d_call: TRBD1
v_call: TRBV27
cdr3_nt: TGTGCCAGCCGTCCGGGACAGTCCGCCTACGAGCAGTACTTC
cdr3_aa: CASRPGQSAYEQYF

j_call: TRBJ1-5
clone_size: -
d_call: -
v_call: TRBV7-2
cdr3_nt: TGTGCCAGCAGCTTAGGTTCCCCCGGGGCCGCCCAGCATTTT
cdr3_aa: CASSLGSPGAAQHF

j_call: TRBJ1-4
clone_size: -
d_call: -
v_call: TRBV5-6
cdr3_nt: TGTGCCAGCAGCTTGGAGGCGGCAGGGCGTGAAAAACTGTTTTTT
cdr3_aa: CASSLEAAGREKLFF

j_call: TRBJ2-7
clone_size: -
d_call: -
v_call: TRBV6-5
cdr3_nt: TGTGCCAGCAAGGACGGTAACTCCTACGAGCAGTACTTC
cdr3_aa: CASKDGNSYEQYF

j_call: TRBJ2-5
clone_size: -
d_call: -
v_call: TRBV30
cdr3_nt: TGTGCCTGGAGTGTACGGGGCAGACCAGGAGAGACCCAGTACTTC
cdr3_aa: CAWSVRGRPGETQYF

j_call: TRBJ2-1
clone_size: -
d_call: -
v_call: TRBV25-1
cdr3_nt: TGTGCCAGCAGTGGCGACCGTCAGGGGACCCACAATGAGCAGTTCTTC
cdr3_aa: CASSGDRQGTHNEQFF

j_call: TRBJ2-1
clone_size: -
d_call: -
v_call: TRBV7-6
cdr3_nt: TGTGCCAGCAGCCAGCGCTATCCGTCCTACAATGAGCAGTTCTTC
cdr3_aa: CASSQRYPSYNEQFF

j_call: TRBJ2-5
clone_size: -
d_call: TRBD2
v_call: TRBV19
cdr3_nt: TGTGCCAGTAGTAAATCACTAGCGGGGGGGAAAAACCAAGAGACCCAGTACTTC
cdr3_aa: CASSKSLAGGKNQETQYF

j_call: TRBJ1-2
clone_size: -
d_call: -
v_call: TRBV13
cdr3_nt: TGTGCCAGCAGCTCCCGCGGGCTGGAAGGTGGCTACACCTTC
cdr3_aa: CASSSRGLEGGYTF

j_call: TRBJ1-1
clone_size: -
d_call: -
v_call: TRBV5-1
cdr3_nt: TGCGCCAGCAGCATCACGGGTTTCAACACTGAAGCTTTCTTT
cdr3_aa: CASSITGFNTEAFF

j_call: TRBJ1-4
clone_size: -
d_call: -
v_call: TRBV7-8
cdr3_nt: TGTGCCAGCAGCATGAGAAAACTGGGGAATGAAAAACTGTTTTTT
cdr3_aa: CASSMRKLGNEKLFF

j_call: TRBJ2-5
clone_size: -
d_call: TRBD2
v_call: TRBV7-9
cdr3_nt: TGTGCCAGCAGCCAAATAGCGGGGAGAAACCAAGAGACCCAGTACTTC
cdr3_aa: CASSQIAGRNQETQYF

j_call: TRBJ1-1
clone_size: -
d_call: TRBD1
v_call: TRBV5-4
cdr3_nt: TGTGCCAGCAGCTTGGGCAACAGGGGGTACACTGAAGCTTTCTTT
cdr3_aa: CASSLGNRGYTEAFF

j_call: TRBJ2-1
clone_size: -
d_call: -
v_call: TRBV4-2
cdr3_nt: TGTGCCAGCAGCCAAGATGGAACGGCGTCCTACAATGAGCAGTTCTTC
cdr3_aa: CASSQDGTASYNEQFF

j_call: TRBJ2-4
clone_size: -
d_call: -
v_call: TRBV7-9
cdr3_nt: TGTGCCAGCAGCTTAGGCAGGGTTGCTTTGGTGGACATTCAGTACTTC
cdr3_aa: CASSLGRVALVDIQYF

j_call: TRBJ1-1
clone_size: -
d_call: -
v_call: TRBV7-8
cdr3_nt: TGTGCCAGCAGCATTTACCGGGGGGACACTGAAGCTTTCTTT
cdr3_aa: CASSIYRGDTEAFF

j_call: TRBJ2-2
clone_size: -
d_call: TRBD1
v_call: TRBV7-9
cdr3_nt: TGTGCCAGCAGCCCGGACAGGGTCCTTACCGGGGAGCTGTTTTTT
cdr3_aa: CASSPDRVLTGELFF

j_call: TRBJ2-2
clone_size: -
d_call: -
v_call: TRBV9
cdr3_nt: TGTGCCAGCAGCGTCATAGGTAACACCGGGGAGCTGTTTTTT
cdr3_aa: CASSVIGNTGELFF

j_call: TRBJ2-7
clone_size: once
d_call: -
v_call: TRBV2
cdr3_nt: TGTGCCAGCAGTGTTAACGGCCTCTACGAGCAGTACTTC
cdr3_aa: CASSVNGLYEQYF

j_call: TRBJ1-1
clone_size: -
d_call: TRBD1
v_call: TRBV5-6
cdr3_nt: TGTGCCAGCAGCTTCAAGGACAGGGGGAGCACTGAAGCTTTCTTT
cdr3_aa: CASSFKDRGSTEAFF

j_call: TRBJ1-2
clone_size: -
d_call: -
v_call: TRBV5-1
cdr3_nt: TGCGCCAGCAGCTTGGGGACCTCTAACTATGGCTACACCTTC
cdr3_aa: CASSLGTSNYGYTF

j_call: TRBJ2-7
clone_size: few
d_call: -
v_call: TRBV6-1
cdr3_nt: TGTGCCAGCAGTGAATTCTACGAGCAGTACTTC
cdr3_aa: CASSEFYEQYF

j_call: TRBJ1-4
clone_size: -
d_call: -
v_call: TRBV30
cdr3_nt: TGTGCCTGGAGCCGGTGGGGGGATCTTAATGAAAAACTGTTTTTT
cdr3_aa: CAWSRWGDLNEKLFF

j_call: TRBJ1-1
clone_size: few
d_call: -
v_call: TRBV7-9
cdr3_nt: TGTGCCAGCAGCCCCCCCGTCACGGGGGGGTCCACTGAAGCTTTCTTT
cdr3_aa: CASSPPVTGGSTEAFF

j_call: TRBJ2-7
clone_size: -
d_call: TRBD1
v_call: TRBV29-1
cdr3_nt: TGCAGCGTTGAAGAAGCGACAGGGTTGGCCGAGCAGTACTTC
cdr3_aa: CSVEEATGLAEQYF

j_call: TRBJ2-3
clone_size: -
d_call: -
v_call: TRBV21-1
cdr3_nt: TGTGCCAGCAGCCGGGGGACTAGCGGGAGGAAGAGGGAGACCCGCACCACAGATACGCAGTATTTT
cdr3_aa: CASSRGTSGRKRETRTTDTQYF

j_call: TRBJ1-2
clone_size: -
d_call: TRBD1
v_call: TRBV27
cdr3_nt: TGTGCCAGCAGTCCTTCAACAGGGGTGGCCTATGGCTACACCTTC
cdr3_aa: CASSPSTGVAYGYTF

j_call: TRBJ2-1
clone_size: -
d_call: -
v_call: TRBV6-6
cdr3_nt: TGTGCCAGCAGTTCCGCCTACAATGAGCAGTTCTTC
cdr3_aa: CASSSAYNEQFF

j_call: TRBJ2-5
clone_size: -
d_call: TRBD2
v_call: TRBV19
cdr3_nt: TGTGCCAGTAGTTCCAGTCTAGCGGGACAAGAGACCCAGTACTTC
cdr3_aa: CASSSSLAGQETQYF